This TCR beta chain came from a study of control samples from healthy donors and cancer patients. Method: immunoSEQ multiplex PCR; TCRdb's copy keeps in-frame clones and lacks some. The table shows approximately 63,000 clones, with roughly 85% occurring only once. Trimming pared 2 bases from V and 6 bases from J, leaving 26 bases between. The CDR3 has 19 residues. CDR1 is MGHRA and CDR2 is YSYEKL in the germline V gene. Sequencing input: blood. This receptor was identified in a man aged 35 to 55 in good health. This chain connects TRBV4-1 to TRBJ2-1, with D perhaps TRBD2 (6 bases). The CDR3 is CASSQFPRGGSGAINEQFF. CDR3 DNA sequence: TGCGCCAGCAGCCAATTTCCCCGAGGTGGTAGCGGAGCGATCAATGAGCAGTTCTTC.